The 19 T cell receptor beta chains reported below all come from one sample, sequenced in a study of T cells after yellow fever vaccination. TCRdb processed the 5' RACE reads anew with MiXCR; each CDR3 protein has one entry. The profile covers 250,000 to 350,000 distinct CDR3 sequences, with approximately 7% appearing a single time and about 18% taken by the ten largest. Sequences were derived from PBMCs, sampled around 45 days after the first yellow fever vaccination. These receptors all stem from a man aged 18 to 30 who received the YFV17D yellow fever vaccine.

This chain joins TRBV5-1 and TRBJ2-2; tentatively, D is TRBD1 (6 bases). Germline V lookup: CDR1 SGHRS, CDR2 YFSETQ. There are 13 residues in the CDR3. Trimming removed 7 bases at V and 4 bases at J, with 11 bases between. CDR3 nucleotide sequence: TGCGCCAGCGCTGACAGGACCACCGGGGAGCTGTTTTTT. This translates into CASADRTTGELFF.

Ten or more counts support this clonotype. The CDR3 region is CASSHPGTSGGAAPYNEQFF. The CDR3, as DNA: TGTGCCAGCAGCCATCCCGGGACTAGCGGGGGGGCCGCCCCCTACAATGAGCAGTTCTTC. J is TRBJ2-1 and V is TRBV4-2, with 16 bases lining up with TRBD2. Germline CDR1 LGHNA, CDR2 YNFKEQ. Trimming removed 3 bases from V and 2 bases from J; junction bases left unmatched: 10. The CDR3 runs 20 residues.

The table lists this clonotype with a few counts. The CDR3, as DNA: TGTGCCAGCAAAGGACTAGCGGGGAGCACAGATACGCAGTATTTT. Residues: CASKGLAGSTDTQYF. The chain links TRBV2 to TRBJ2-3, with 12 nucleotides matching TRBD2. V gave up 7 bases and J gave up 0 bases; unmatched junction bases: 2. This CDR3 region has 15 residues. Germline CDR1 and CDR2: SNHLY and FYNNEI.

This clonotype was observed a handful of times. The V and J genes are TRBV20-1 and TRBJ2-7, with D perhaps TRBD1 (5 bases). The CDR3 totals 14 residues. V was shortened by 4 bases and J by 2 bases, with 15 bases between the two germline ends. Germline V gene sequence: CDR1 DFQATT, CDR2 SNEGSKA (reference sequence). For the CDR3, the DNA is TGCAGTGCTAAGGGGCACGACAGTACCTACGAGCAGTACGTC. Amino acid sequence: CSAKGHDSTYEQYV.

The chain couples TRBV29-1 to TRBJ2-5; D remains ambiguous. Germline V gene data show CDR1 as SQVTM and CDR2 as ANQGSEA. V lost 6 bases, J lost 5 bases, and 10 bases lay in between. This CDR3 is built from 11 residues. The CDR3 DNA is TGCAGCGTCTTAGTTGGGGAGACCCAGTACTTC. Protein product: CSVLVGETQYF. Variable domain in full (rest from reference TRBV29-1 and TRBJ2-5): SAVISQKPSRDICQRGTSLTIQCQVDSQVTMMFWYRQQPGQSLTLIATANQGSEATYESGFVIDKFPISRPNLTFSTLTVSNMSPEDSSIYLCSVLVGETQYFGPGTRLLVL.

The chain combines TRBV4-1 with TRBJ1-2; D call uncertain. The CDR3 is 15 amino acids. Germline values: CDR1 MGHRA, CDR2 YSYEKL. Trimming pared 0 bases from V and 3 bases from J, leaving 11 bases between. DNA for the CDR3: TGCGCCAGCAGCCAAGAGGTTACCGGGGACTATGGCTACACCTTC. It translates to CASSQEVTGDYGYTF.

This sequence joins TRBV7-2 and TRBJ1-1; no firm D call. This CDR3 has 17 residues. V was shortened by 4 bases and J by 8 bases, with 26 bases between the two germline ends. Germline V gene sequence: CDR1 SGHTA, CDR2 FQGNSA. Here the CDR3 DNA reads TGTGCCAGCAGCTCTTTGGGGTTAGCGGGTATTAAGGGCGAAGCTTTCTTT. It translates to CASSSLGLAGIKGEAFF.

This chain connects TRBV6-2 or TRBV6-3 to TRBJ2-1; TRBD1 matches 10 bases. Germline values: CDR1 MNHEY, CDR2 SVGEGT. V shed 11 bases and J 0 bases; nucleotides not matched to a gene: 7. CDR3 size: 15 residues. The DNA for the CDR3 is TGTGCCGCGCAGTGGACAGGGGGCTCCTACAATGAGCAGTTCTTC. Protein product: CAAQWTGGSYNEQFF.

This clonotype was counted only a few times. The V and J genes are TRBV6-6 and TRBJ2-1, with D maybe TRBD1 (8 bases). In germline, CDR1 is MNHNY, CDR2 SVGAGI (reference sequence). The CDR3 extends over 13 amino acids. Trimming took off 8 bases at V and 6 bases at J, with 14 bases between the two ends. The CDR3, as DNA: TGTGCCAGCTCGACAGGGGAGGGCAATGAGCAGTTCTTC. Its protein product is CASSTGEGNEQFF.

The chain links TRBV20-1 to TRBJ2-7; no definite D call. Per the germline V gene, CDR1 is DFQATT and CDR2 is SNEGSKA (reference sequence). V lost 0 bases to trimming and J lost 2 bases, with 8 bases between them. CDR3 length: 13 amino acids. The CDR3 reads CSARDRGPYEQYF. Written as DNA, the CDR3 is TGCAGTGCTAGAGATAGAGGACCCTACGAGCAGTACTTC.

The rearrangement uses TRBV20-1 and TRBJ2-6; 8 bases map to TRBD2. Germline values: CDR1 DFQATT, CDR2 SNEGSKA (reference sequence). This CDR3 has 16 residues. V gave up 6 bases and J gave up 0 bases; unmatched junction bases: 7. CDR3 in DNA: TGCAGTGCGACGGGAGGGGCCAACTCTGGGGCCAACGTCCTGACTTTC. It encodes CSATGGANSGANVLTF.

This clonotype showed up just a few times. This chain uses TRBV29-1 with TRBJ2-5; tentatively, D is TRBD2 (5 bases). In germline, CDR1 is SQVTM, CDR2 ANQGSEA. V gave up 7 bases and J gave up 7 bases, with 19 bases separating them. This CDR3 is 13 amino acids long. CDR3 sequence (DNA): TGCAGCGCGTCCCTTAGGAGCGAGGGGACCCAGTACTTC. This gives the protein CSASLRSEGTQYF. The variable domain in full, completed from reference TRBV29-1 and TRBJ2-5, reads SAVISQKPSRDICQRGTSLTIQCQVDSQVTMMFWYRQQPGQSLTLIATANQGSEATYESGFVIDKFPISRPNLTFSTLTVSNMSPEDSSIYLCSASLRSEGTQYFGPGTRLLVL.

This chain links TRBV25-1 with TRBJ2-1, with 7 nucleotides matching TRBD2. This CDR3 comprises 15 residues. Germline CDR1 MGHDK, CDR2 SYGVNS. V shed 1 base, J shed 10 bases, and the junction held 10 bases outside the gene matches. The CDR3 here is CASSESKRGSWEQFF. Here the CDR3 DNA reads TGTGCCAGCAGTGAATCGAAGCGGGGAAGTTGGGAGCAGTTCTTC.

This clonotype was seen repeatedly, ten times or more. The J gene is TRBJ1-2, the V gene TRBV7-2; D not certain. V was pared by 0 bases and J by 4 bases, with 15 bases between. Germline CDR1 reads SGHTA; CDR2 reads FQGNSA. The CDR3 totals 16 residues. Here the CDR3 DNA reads TGTGCCAGCAGCTTAGCCAGCCCCTCAGCGGGCTATGGCTACACCTTC. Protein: CASSLASPSAGYGYTF.

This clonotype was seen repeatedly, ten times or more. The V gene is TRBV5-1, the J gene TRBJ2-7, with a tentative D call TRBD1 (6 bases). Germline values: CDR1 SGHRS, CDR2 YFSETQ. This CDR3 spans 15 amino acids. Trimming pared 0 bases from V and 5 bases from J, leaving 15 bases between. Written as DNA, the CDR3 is TGCGCCAGCAGCTTGGAGGGGGTAGAGGGCCACGAGCAGTACTTC. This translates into CASSLEGVEGHEQYF.

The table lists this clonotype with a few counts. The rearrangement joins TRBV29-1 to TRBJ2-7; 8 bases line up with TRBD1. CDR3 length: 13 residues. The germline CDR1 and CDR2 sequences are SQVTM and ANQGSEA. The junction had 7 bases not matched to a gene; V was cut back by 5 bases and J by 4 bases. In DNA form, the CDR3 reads TGCAGCGTTATGACAGGGGTGATGTACGAGCAGTACTTC. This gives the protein CSVMTGVMYEQYF.

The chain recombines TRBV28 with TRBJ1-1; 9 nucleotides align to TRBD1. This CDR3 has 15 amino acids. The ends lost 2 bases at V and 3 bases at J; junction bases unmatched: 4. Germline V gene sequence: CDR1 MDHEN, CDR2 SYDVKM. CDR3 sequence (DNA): TGTGCCAGCAGTTTAAAATGGGACAGGGACACTGAAGCTTTCTTT. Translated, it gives CASSLKWDRDTEAFF.

The CDR3 here is CSVTGTGNPEAFF. CDR3 bases: TGCAGCGTGACCGGGACAGGTAACCCTGAAGCTTTCTTT. The chain combines TRBV29-1 with TRBJ1-1; 8 positions match TRBD1. Losses at the gene ends were 6 bases for V and 6 bases for J; bases not matched to a gene: 9. The germline CDR1 and CDR2 sequences are SQVTM and ANQGSEA. CDR3 length: 13 residues.

This chain's CDR3 is CASSYGPPHDTQYF. CDR3 coding DNA: TGTGCCAGCAGTTACGGTCCACCTCATGATACGCAGTATTTT. The chain links TRBV6-5 to TRBJ2-3; D not certain. The CDR3 covers 14 residues. Looked up from germline, CDR1 is MNHEY and CDR2 is SVGAGI. V lost 2 bases and J lost 6, with 12 bases in between.